This TCR beta chain stems from a study of PD-1 blockade in mismatch repair-deficient tumors. Background on the study: Enrolled about 2013-2016, patients had progressing, pretreated mismatch repair-deficient cancers of 12 to 13 types.

In regard to this clone: The antigen is unknown.

The method was immunoSEQ multiplex PCR; TCRdb's version includes in-frame clones alone and lacks a portion of them. The repertoire holds roughly 120,000 clones, with roughly 86% as singletons. Regarding the study as a whole: After pembrolizumab, tumor-resident clones rose rapidly, then generally contracted before radiologic responses.

The V gene's germline CDR1 is MNHEY and CDR2 SVGAGI. V dropped 2 bases and J dropped 0 bases, with 10 bases sitting between them. This CDR3 is built from 15 residues. PCR or immunohistochemistry showed mismatch repair deficiency in every enrolled patient. TCRs were sequenced from three patients responding to pembrolizumab. The receptor comes from an adult with mismatch repair-deficient cancer. The sample was peripheral blood, taken approximately 72 weeks after starting pembrolizumab. V and J are TRBV6-5 and TRBJ1-1, with a tentative D call TRBD1 (5 bases). The CDR3 region has the DNA TGTGCCAGCAGTTACGACGGGGGACTGAACACTGAAGCTTTCTTT. Translation gives CASSYDGGLNTEAFF.